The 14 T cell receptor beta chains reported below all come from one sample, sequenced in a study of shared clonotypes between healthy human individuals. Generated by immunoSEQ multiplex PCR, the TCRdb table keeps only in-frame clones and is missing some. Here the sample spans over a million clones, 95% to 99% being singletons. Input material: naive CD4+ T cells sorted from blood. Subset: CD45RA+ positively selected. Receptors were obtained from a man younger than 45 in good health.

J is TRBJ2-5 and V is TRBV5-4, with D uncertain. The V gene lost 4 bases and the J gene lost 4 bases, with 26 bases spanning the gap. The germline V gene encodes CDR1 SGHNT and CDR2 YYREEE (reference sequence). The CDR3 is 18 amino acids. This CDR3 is CASSPDFGPPPWSETQYF. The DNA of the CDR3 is TGTGCCAGCAGCCCTGACTTCGGACCGCCGCCTTGGTCAGAGACCCAGTACTTC.

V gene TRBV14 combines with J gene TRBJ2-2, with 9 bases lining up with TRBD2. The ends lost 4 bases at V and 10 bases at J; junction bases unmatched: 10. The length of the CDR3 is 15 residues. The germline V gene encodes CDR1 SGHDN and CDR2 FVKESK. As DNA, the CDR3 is TGTGCCAGCAGCCCACAACTAGCGGGCGAATCGGAGCTGTTTTTT. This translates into CASSPQLAGESELFF.

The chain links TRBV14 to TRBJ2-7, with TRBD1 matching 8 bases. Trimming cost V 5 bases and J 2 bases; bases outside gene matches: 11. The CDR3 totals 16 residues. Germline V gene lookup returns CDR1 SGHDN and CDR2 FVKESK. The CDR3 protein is CASSSLGKTGAYEQYF. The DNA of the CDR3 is TGTGCCAGCAGCAGCTTGGGTAAGACAGGGGCCTACGAGCAGTACTTC. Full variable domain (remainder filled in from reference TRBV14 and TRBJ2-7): EAGVTQFPSHSVIEKGQTVTLRCDPISGHDNLYWYRRVMGKEIKFLLHFVKESKQDESGMPNNRFLAERTGGTYSTLKVQPAELEDSGVYFCASSSLGKTGAYEQYFGPGTRLTVT.

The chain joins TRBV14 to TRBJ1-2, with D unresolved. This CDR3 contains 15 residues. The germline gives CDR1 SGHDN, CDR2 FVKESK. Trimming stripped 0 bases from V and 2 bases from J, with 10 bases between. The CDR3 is CASSQDRQGNYGYTF. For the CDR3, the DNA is TGTGCCAGCAGCCAAGATCGACAAGGCAACTATGGCTACACCTTC.

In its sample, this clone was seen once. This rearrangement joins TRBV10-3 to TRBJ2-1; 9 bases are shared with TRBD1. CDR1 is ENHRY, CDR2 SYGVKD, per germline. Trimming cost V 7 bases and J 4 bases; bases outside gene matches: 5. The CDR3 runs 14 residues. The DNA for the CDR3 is TGTGCCATCACCCCCGGGACAGGGTACAATGAGCAGTTCTTC. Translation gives CAITPGTGYNEQFF.

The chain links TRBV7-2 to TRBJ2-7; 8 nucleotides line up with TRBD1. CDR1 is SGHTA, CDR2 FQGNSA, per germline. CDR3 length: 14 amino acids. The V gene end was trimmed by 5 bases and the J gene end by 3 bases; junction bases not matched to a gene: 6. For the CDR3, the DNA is TGTGCCAGCAGCCCAGGACAGGGTAACTACGAGCAGTACTTC. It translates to CASSPGQGNYEQYF.

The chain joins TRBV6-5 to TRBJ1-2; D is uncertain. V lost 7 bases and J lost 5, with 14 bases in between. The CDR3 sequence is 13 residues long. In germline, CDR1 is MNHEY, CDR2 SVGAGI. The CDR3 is CASTRGELYGYTF. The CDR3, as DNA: TGTGCCAGCACCCGCGGGGAATTATATGGCTACACCTTC.

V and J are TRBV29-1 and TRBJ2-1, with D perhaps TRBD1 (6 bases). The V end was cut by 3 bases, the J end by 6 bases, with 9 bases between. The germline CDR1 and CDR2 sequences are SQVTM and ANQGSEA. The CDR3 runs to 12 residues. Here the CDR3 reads CSVDSRGNEQFF. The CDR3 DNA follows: TGCAGCGTTGATTCCAGGGGCAATGAGCAGTTCTTC.

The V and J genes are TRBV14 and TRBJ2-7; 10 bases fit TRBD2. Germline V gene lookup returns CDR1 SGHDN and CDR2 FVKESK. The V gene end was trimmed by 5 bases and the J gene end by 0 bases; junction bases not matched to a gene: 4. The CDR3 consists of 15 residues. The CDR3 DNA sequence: TGTGCCAGCAGCACCCGGACTAGCGGCTCCTACGAGCAGTACTTC. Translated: CASSTRTSGSYEQYF.

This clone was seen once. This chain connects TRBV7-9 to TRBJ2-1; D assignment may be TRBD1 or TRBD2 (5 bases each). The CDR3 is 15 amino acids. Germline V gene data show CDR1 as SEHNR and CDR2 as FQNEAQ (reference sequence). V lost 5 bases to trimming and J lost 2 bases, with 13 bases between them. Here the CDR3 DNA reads TGTGCCAGCAGCGCCCCTGGGACCCCCTACAATGAGCAGTTCTTC. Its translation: CASSAPGTPYNEQFF.

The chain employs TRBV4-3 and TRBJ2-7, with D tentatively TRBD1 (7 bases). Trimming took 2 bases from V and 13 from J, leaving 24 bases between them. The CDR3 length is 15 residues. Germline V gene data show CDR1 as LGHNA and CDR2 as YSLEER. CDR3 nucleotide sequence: TGCGCCAGCAGCCAATCAGGGGGGACACCTGCCCGCGTTTACTTC. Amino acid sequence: CASSQSGGTPARVYF.

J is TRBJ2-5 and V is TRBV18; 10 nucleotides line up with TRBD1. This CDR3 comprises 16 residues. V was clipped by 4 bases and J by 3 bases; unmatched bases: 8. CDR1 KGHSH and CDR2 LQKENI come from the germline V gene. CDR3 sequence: CASSLTGTGVEETQYF. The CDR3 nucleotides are TGTGCCAGCTCACTGACCGGGACAGGGGTAGAAGAGACCCAGTACTTC.

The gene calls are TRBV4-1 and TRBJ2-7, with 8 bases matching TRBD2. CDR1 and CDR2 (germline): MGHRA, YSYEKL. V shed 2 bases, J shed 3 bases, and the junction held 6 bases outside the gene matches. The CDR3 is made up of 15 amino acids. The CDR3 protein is CASSQLGSGNYEQYF. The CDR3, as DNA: TGCGCCAGCAGCCAACTGGGTAGCGGGAACTACGAGCAGTACTTC.

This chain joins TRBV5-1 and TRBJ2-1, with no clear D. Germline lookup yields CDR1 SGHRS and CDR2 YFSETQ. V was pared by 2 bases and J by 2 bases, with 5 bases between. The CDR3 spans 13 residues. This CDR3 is CASSFIPYNEQFF. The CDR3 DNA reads TGCGCCAGCAGCTTCATACCCTACAATGAGCAGTTCTTC.